One and the same sample provided the 28 T cell receptor beta chains below, sequenced in a study of control samples from healthy donors and cancer patients. Produced via immunoSEQ multiplex PCR; TCRdb's table is partial and in-frame only. The table includes approximately 190,000 clones, 90% to 95% detected once. Material for sequencing was blood. Receptors were obtained from a young man in good health.

This clone was found once. The V call is TRBV3-1 (or the pseudogene TRBV3-2), the J call TRBJ1-5; D uncertain. V was clipped by 8 bases and J by 7 bases, with 15 bases between them. The CDR3 contains 13 residues. Germline loops: CDR1 LGHDT, CDR2 YNNKEL (reference sequence). CDR3 nucleotide sequence: TGTGCCAGCTCTGGAACACGAGACCAGCCCCAGCATTTT. It codes for CASSGTRDQPQHF.

V usage is TRBV7-9 and J usage is TRBJ2-7; D gene uncertain. Between the trimmed V and J ends, which lost 3 bases and 5 bases, there was a span of 5 bases. Germline CDR1 and CDR2: SEHNR and FQNEAQ (reference sequence). The CDR3 covers 11 residues. The CDR3 reads CASSFRNEQYF. CDR3 sequence (DNA): TGTGCCAGCAGCTTCCGAAACGAGCAGTACTTC.

The chain couples TRBV5-1 to TRBJ2-7, with a possible D match to TRBD1 (5 bases). The germline gives CDR1 SGHRS, CDR2 YFSETQ. Trimming removed 4 bases at V and 3 bases at J, with 17 bases between. The CDR3 spans 15 residues. CDR3: CASSPIGLRGYEQYF. As DNA, the CDR3 is TGCGCCAGCAGCCCCATTGGGCTTAGGGGCTACGAGCAGTACTTC. The full variable domain, rest sourced from reference TRBV5-1 and TRBJ2-7, is KAGVTQTPRYLIKTRGQQVTLSCSPISGHRSVSWYQQTPGQGLQFLFEYFSETQRNKGNFPGRFSGRQFSNSRSEMNVSTLELGDSALYLCASSPIGLRGYEQYFGPGTRLTVT.

This sequence joins TRBV6-5 and TRBJ1-6; a weak D match, TRBD1 (6 bases). Germline CDR1 MNHEY, CDR2 SVGAGI. Trimming cost V 5 bases and J 10 bases, with 15 bases left between them. CDR3 length: 14 residues. The CDR3 region is CASSITGSHSPLHF. CDR3 in DNA: TGTGCCAGCAGTATAACAGGGTCTCACTCACCCCTCCACTTT.

The V gene is TRBV30, the J gene TRBJ2-1; D not resolved. The CDR3 covers 11 residues. The V gene's germline CDR1 is GTSNPN and CDR2 SVGIG (reference sequence). The V gene lost 2 bases and the J gene lost 5 bases, with 4 bases spanning the gap. This CDR3 is CAWSFNNEQFF. As DNA, the CDR3 is TGTGCCTGGAGTTTTAACAATGAGCAGTTCTTC. The whole variable domain, filled in from reference TRBV30 and TRBJ2-1, reads SQTIHQWPATLVQPVGSPLSLECTVEGTSNPNLYWYRQAAGRGLQLLFYSVGIGQISSEVPQNLSASRPQDRQFILSSKKLLLSDSGFYLCAWSFNNEQFFGPGTRLTVL.

The chain carries TRBV10-1 and TRBJ2-1, with 8 positions matching TRBD2. This CDR3 is 14 amino acids long. The V gene end was trimmed by 2 bases and the J gene end by 7 bases; junction bases not matched to a gene: 4. The germline gives CDR1 WNHNN, CDR2 SYGVQD (reference sequence). Written as DNA, the CDR3 is TGCGCCAGCAGTGAGGCGGGGGGTTCGAATGAGCAGTTCTTC. Translating it yields CASSEAGGSNEQFF.

The chain recombines TRBV7-8 with TRBJ1-6; D not resolved. Germline CDR1 is SGHVS and CDR2 is FQNEAQ. Between the trimmed V and J ends, which lost 0 bases and 7 bases, there was a span of 4 bases. The CDR3 is 13 residues long. The CDR3 bases are TGTGCCAGCAGCTTAGCGCAAAATTCACCCCTCCACTTT. This codes for CASSLAQNSPLHF.

The rearrangement joins TRBV4-2 to TRBJ1-3, with D unresolved. V was trimmed by 1 base and J by 0 bases, leaving 16 bases between them. The CDR3 is made up of 18 amino acids. Looked up from germline, CDR1 is LGHNA and CDR2 is YNFKEQ. CDR3 sequence: CASSQGPTQITSGNTIYF. The CDR3 coding sequence is TGTGCCAGCAGCCAAGGGCCAACACAGATTACCTCTGGAAACACCATATATTTT.

The V and J genes are TRBV7-8 and TRBJ2-7; D perhaps matches TRBD1 (5 bases). The CDR3 contains 12 residues. Germline CDR1 is SGHVS and CDR2 is FQNEAQ. With 5 bases removed from V and 5 bases from J, the gap between germline ends came to 10 bases. DNA for the CDR3: TGTGCCAGCAGCACCAGGGTCCACGAGCAGTACTTC. This gives the protein CASSTRVHEQYF.

The gene calls are TRBV5-1 and TRBJ2-7; tentatively, D is TRBD1 (6 bases). The CDR3 runs 15 residues. The germline gives CDR1 SGHRS, CDR2 YFSETQ. V lost 2 bases and J 7 bases, leaving 19 bases between the germline ends. CDR3: CASSLKQGMLGEQYF. DNA of the CDR3: TGCGCCAGCAGCTTAAAACAGGGCATGTTGGGTGAGCAGTACTTC.

This chain links TRBV2 with TRBJ2-1; D remains ambiguous. The V end lost 7 bases, the J end lost 4 bases, and 17 bases lay between the germline ends. This CDR3 contains 15 residues. Per the germline V gene, CDR1 is SNHLY and CDR2 is FYNNEI. As DNA, the CDR3 is TGTGCCAGCACCTACCGGGCACAACAATACAATGAGCAGTTCTTC. Protein sequence: CASTYRAQQYNEQFF.

The V call is TRBV7-2, the J call TRBJ2-1; D is undetermined. V was clipped by 5 bases and J by 6 bases, with 14 bases between them. CDR3 length equals 14 residues. In germline, CDR1 is SGHTA, CDR2 FQGNSA. CDR3 DNA: TGTGCCAGCAGCAAGGCCCCCCCCCGCAATGAGCAGTTCTTC. Encoded protein: CASSKAPPRNEQFF.

The gene calls are TRBV6-5 and TRBJ1-5, with 7 bases that match TRBD1. Germline V lookup: CDR1 MNHEY, CDR2 SVGAGI. After removal of 5 bases from V and 3 bases from J, the junction contained 7 bases not matched to a gene. The length of the CDR3 is 15 residues. The CDR3 protein is CASSQGQTPNQPQHF. CDR3 nucleotide sequence: TGTGCCAGCAGTCAGGGACAGACACCCAATCAGCCCCAGCATTTT.

The chain carries TRBV7-8 and TRBJ2-7; D remains unclear. The CDR3 is 14 amino acids. Germline V lookup: CDR1 SGHVS, CDR2 FQNEAQ. V lost 1 base and J lost 2, with 9 bases in between. In DNA form, the CDR3 reads TGTGCCAGCAGCTTAGGAGGCGGAACCTACGAGCAGTACTTC. This codes for CASSLGGGTYEQYF. The variable domain in full, completed from reference TRBV7-8 and TRBJ2-7, reads GAGVSQSPRYKVAKRGQDVALRCDPISGHVSLFWYQQALGQGPEFLTYFQNEAQLDKSGLPSDRFFAERPEGSVSTLKIQRTQQEDSAVYLCASSLGGGTYEQYFGPGTRLTVT.

The chain employs TRBV6-5 and TRBJ1-1; no clear D gene. V lost 0 bases and J lost 11, with 19 bases in between. The V gene's germline CDR1 is MNHEY and CDR2 SVGAGI. There are 15 residues in the CDR3. CDR3 DNA: TGTGCCAGCAGTTACTCGAACGGAGCTCTTGATAAGGCTTTCTTT. This sequence encodes CASSYSNGALDKAFF.

This chain connects TRBV6-1 to TRBJ2-1; D gene ambiguous. There are 13 residues in the CDR3. Trimming took 1 base from V and 4 from J, leaving 5 bases between them. The germline CDR1 and CDR2 sequences are MNHNS and SASEGT. The CDR3: CASSEVQYNEQFF. For the CDR3, the DNA is TGTGCCAGCAGTGAAGTGCAGTACAATGAGCAGTTCTTC.

The rearrangement links TRBV29-1 to TRBJ1-2; D gene unclear. The CDR3 consists of 12 residues. The V end was cut by 1 base, the J end by 12 bases, with 15 bases between. Germline CDR1 is SQVTM and CDR2 is ANQGSEA. The chain's CDR3 is CSVEGAAKGNTF. CDR3 DNA: TGCAGCGTTGAAGGGGCAGCGAAGGGAAACACCTTC.

The J gene is TRBJ2-3, the V gene TRBV7-9; no reliable D call. The V gene's germline CDR1 is SEHNR and CDR2 FQNEAQ (reference sequence). There are 14 residues in the CDR3. Trimming took off 1 base at V and 2 bases at J, with 7 bases between the two ends. The DNA for the CDR3 is TGTGCCAGCAGCTTAGGCACTTACACAGATACGCAGTATTTT. As protein: CASSLGTYTDTQYF.

This clone is a singleton in its sample. This chain joins TRBV3-1 (or the pseudogene TRBV3-2) and TRBJ1-6; D unresolved. Germline-derived CDR1 and CDR2 are LGHDT and YNNKEL (reference sequence). Trimming took 8 bases from V and 13 from J, leaving 24 bases between them. The CDR3 is made up of 15 amino acids. The CDR3 coding sequence is TGTGCCAGCCAGACCAGGACTGCCCAAAGTAGTCCCCTCCACTTT. It yields the protein CASQTRTAQSSPLHF.

This sequence joins TRBV5-6 and TRBJ2-1; D not resolved. CDR1 is SGHDT and CDR2 is YYEEEE in the germline V gene. V was clipped by 4 bases and J by 0 bases, with 14 bases between them. CDR3 length equals 16 residues. As DNA, the CDR3 is TGTGCCAGCAGCCCGATATTACAGAGCTCCTACAATGAGCAGTTCTTC. Translation: CASSPILQSSYNEQFF.

The chain employs TRBV10-1 and TRBJ1-3; D call uncertain. Germline CDR1 WNHNN, CDR2 SYGVQD (reference sequence). CDR3 length: 15 amino acids. The V and J ends lost 3 bases and 2 bases respectively, with 11 bases between them. Here the CDR3 DNA reads TGCGCCAGCAGTGAATCCGACAAGACTGGAAACACCATATATTTT. Its translation: CASSESDKTGNTIYF.

The V gene is TRBV27, the J gene TRBJ1-5, with D tentatively TRBD1 (5 bases). This CDR3 has 15 residues. The V end lost 2 bases, the J end lost 4 bases, and 12 bases lay between the germline ends. Germline values: CDR1 MNHEY, CDR2 SMNVEV (reference sequence). In DNA, the CDR3 is TGTGCCAGCAGTTTAGGAGGGGCGTTTAATCAGCCCCAGCATTTT. Translated: CASSLGGAFNQPQHF.

This chain links TRBV7-3 with TRBJ2-1, with D possibly being TRBD1 (5 bases). There are 14 residues in the CDR3. V was cut by 2 bases and J by 4 bases, with 9 bases left in between. CDR1 SGHTA and CDR2 FQGTGA come from the germline V gene. The CDR3: CASSLGAHYNEQFF. The CDR3 bases are TGTGCCAGCAGCTTAGGGGCACATTACAATGAGCAGTTCTTC.

The V and J genes are TRBV2 and TRBJ1-5; D is uncertain. Trimming removed 5 bases from V and 5 bases from J, with 4 bases in between. The V gene's germline CDR1 is SNHLY and CDR2 FYNNEI. The CDR3 is made up of 11 amino acids. In DNA, the CDR3 is TGTGCCAGCAGTTTAGATCAGCCCCAGCATTTT. Protein: CASSLDQPQHF.

The gene calls are TRBV29-1 and TRBJ2-2; no firm D call. The CDR3 has 12 amino acids. V was pared by 6 bases and J by 6 bases, with 11 bases between. CDR1 and CDR2 (germline): SQVTM, ANQGSEA. The CDR3 reads CSVRYRAGELFF. CDR3 coding DNA: TGCAGCGTCCGCTATCGAGCCGGGGAGCTGTTTTTT.

This chain uses TRBV12-3 or TRBV12-4 with TRBJ1-1; no reliable D call. The CDR3 has 12 residues. The V and J ends lost 3 bases and 7 bases respectively, with 9 bases between them. The CDR3: CASSFSQNEAFF. The CDR3 nucleotides read TGTGCCAGCAGTTTCTCTCAGAATGAAGCTTTCTTT.

V gene TRBV9 combines with J gene TRBJ2-4; 9 bases are a match to TRBD2. The CDR3 totals 15 residues. With V trimmed by 5 bases and J by 2 bases, 5 bases remained unmatched. The germline V gene encodes CDR1 SGDLS and CDR2 YYNGEE. CDR3 nucleotides: TGTGCCAGCAGTGCGGGGGGGACCACCAAAAACATTCAGTACTTC. Translation: CASSAGGTTKNIQYF.

With regard to this clone: Other nucleotide sequences in the sample specify the same CDR3. The rearrangement joins TRBV6-5 to TRBJ1-6; no clear D gene. Germline V CDR1 and CDR2: MNHEY, SVGAGI. The CDR3 sequence is 12 residues long. Trimming removed 2 bases at V and 7 bases at J, with 3 bases between. The CDR3 protein is CASSYRNSPLHF. The CDR3 coding sequence is TGTGCCAGCAGTTACCGCAATTCACCCCTCCACTTT.